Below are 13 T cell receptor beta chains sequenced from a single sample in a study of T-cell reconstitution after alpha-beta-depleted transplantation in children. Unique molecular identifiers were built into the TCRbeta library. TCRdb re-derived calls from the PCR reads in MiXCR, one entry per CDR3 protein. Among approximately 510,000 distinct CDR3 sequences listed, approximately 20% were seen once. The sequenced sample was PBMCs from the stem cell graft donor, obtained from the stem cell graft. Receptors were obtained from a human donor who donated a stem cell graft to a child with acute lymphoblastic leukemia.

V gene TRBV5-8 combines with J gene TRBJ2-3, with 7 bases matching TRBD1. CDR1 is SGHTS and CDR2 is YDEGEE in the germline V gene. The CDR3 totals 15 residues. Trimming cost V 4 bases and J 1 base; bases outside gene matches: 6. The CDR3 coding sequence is TGTGCCAGCAGCCAGGGGGTGAAAGGCACAGATACGCAGTATTTT. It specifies CASSQGVKGTDTQYF.

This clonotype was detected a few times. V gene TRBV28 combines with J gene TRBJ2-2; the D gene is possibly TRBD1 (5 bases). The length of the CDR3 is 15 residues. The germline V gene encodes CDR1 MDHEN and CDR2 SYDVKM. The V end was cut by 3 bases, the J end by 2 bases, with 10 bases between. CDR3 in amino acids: CASSLPGINTGELFF. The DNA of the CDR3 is TGTGCCAGCAGTTTGCCAGGGATAAACACCGGGGAGCTGTTTTTT.

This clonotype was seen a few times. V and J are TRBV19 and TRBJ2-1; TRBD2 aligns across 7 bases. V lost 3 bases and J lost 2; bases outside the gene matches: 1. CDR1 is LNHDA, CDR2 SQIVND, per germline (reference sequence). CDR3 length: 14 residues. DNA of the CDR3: TGTGCCAGTAGTATGGGGGGGACCTACAATGAGCAGTTCTTC. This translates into CASSMGGTYNEQFF.

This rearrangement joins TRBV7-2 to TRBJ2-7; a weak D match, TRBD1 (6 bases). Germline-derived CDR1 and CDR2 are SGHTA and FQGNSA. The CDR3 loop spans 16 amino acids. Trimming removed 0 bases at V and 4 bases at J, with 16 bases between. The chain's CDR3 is CASSLAGGALHYEQYF. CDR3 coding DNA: TGTGCCAGCAGCTTAGCTGGGGGCGCCTTACATTACGAGCAGTACTTC.

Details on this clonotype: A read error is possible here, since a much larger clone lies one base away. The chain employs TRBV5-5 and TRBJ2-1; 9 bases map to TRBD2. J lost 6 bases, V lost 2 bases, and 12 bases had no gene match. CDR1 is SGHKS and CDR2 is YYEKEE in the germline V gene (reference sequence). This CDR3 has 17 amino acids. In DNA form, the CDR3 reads TGTGCCAGCAGCTTAAGTTTCTCTAGCGGGGCCCTCAATGAGCAGTTCTTC. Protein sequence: CASSLSFSSGALNEQFF. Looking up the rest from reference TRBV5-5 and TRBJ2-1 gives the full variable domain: DAGVTQSPTHLIKTRGQQVTLRCSPISGHKSVSWYQQVLGQGPQFIFQYYEKEERGRGNFPDRFSARQFPNYSSELNVNALLLGDSALYLCASSLSFSSGALNEQFFGPGTRLTVL.

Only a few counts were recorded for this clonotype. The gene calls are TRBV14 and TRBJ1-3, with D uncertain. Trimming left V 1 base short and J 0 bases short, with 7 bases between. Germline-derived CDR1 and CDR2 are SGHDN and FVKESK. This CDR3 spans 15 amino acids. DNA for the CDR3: TGTGCCAGCAGCCAAGGGGCCCGCTCTGGAAACACCATATATTTT. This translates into CASSQGARSGNTIYF.

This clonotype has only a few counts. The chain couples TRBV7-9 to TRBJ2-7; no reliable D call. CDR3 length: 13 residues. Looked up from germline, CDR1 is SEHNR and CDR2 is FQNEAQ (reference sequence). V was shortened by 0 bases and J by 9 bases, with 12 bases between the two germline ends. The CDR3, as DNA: TGTGCCAGCAGCTTAGCCGAAACGATGGGGCAGTACTTC. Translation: CASSLAETMGQYF.

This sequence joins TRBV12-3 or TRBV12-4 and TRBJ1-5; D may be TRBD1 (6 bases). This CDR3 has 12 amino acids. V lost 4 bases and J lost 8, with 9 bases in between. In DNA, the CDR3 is TGTGCCAGCAGTTCCCAGGGGAAGCCCCAGCATTTT. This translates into CASSSQGKPQHF.

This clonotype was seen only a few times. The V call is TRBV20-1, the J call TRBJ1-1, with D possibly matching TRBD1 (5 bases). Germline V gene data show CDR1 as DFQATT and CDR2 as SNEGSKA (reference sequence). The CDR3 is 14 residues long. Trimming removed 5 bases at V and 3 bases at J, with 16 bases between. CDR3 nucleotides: TGCAGTGCTTTTTTAGACGGGGGGGACACTGAAGCTTTCTTT. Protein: CSAFLDGGDTEAFF.

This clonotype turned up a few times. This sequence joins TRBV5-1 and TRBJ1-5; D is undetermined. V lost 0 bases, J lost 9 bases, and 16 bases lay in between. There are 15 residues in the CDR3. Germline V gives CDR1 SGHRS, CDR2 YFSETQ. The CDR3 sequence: CASSLGGPGKWPQHF. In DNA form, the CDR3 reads TGCGCCAGCAGCTTGGGTGGTCCGGGAAAATGGCCCCAGCATTTT. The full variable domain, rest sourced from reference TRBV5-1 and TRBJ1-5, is KAGVTQTPRYLIKTRGQQVTLSCSPISGHRSVSWYQQTPGQGLQFLFEYFSETQRNKGNFPGRFSGRQFSNSRSEMNVSTLELGDSALYLCASSLGGPGKWPQHFGDGTRLSIL.

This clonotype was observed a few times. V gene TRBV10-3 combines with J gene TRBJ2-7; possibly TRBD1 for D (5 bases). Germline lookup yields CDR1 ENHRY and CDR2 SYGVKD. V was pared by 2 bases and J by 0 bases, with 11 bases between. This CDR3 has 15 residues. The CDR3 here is CAISEDRMSSYEQYF. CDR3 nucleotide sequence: TGTGCCATCAGTGAGGACAGAATGAGCTCCTACGAGCAGTACTTC.

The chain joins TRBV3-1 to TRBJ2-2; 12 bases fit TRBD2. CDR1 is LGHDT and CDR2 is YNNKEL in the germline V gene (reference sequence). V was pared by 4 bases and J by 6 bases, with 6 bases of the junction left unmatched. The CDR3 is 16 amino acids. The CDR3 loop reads CASSPRLAGVSGELFF. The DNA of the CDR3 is TGTGCCAGCAGCCCTCGACTAGCGGGAGTGTCCGGGGAGCTGTTTTTT.

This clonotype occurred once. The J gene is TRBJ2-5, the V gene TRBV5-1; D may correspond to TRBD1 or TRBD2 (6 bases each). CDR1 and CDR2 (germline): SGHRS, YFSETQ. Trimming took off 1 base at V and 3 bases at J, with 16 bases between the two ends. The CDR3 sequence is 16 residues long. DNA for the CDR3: TGCGCCAGCAGCTTGTTCGGGGGCAGATTGGAAGAGACCCAGTACTTC. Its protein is CASSLFGGRLEETQYF.